Included here is one T cell receptor beta chain sequence, with context. Different DNA sequences within this sample yield the same CDR3. The sample is drawn from a study of blood T cell repertoires in COVID-19. Authors' data handling: How many nucleated cells were present was estimated from reference gene primer amplification. Sequenced by immunoSEQ multiplex PCR; TCRdb stores in-frame clones only, minus some. V, J and clone size are those of that table, while D and trimming were read from the DNA. The sample contains some 290,000 clones, approximately 90% of which appear only once. Each exposed participant met a COVID-19 case in the 2 weeks preceding study entry. V lost 5 bases, J lost 3 bases, and 7 bases stayed unmatched. This CDR3 region has 15 residues. Germline V gene lookup returns CDR1 LNHDA and CDR2 SQIVND (reference sequence).

The source material was PBMCs or T cells enriched from blood (not recorded which). The origin of this receptor is a woman in her twenties or thirties who had been exposed to COVID-19. This rearrangement joins TRBV19 to TRBJ2-7, with 10 bases fitting TRBD1. The CDR3 DNA follows: TGTGCCAGTAGTTCGGGACAGGGGCCCTTCTACGAGCAGTACTTC. It yields the protein CASSSGQGPFYEQYF.